Each of the 16 T cell receptor beta chains below was sequenced from the same sample in a study of brain T cells in children with intractable seizures. Libraries were prepared by immunoSEQ multiplex PCR; TCRdb keeps only in-frame clonotypes and omits some of them. Of around 38,000 clones listed, more than 80% were seen once; the top ten hold 5% to 7.5%. Specimen: peripheral blood, collected at surgery. These receptors originate from a girl aged 2 to 9 with tuberous sclerosis and intractable seizures.

V is TRBV7-8 and J is TRBJ2-1; 9 bases line up with TRBD2. Trimming removed 3 bases from V and 9 bases from J; junction bases left unmatched: 3. The CDR3 has 13 residues. CDR1 SGHVS and CDR2 FQNEAQ come from the germline V gene. The CDR3 DNA is TGTGCCAGCAGCTTTAGCGGGGGAAGTGAGCAGTTCTTC. Protein: CASSFSGGSEQFF.

This sequence joins TRBV3-1 (or the pseudogene TRBV3-2) and TRBJ2-7; D gene unclear. The CDR3 is 14 residues long. The V gene lost 1 base and the J gene lost 2 bases, with 9 bases spanning the gap. Germline loops: CDR1 LGHDT, CDR2 YNNKEL (reference sequence). DNA of the CDR3: TGTGCCAGCAGCCAAGCGAACAGAGCCTACGAGCAGTACGTC. It codes for CASSQANRAYEQYV.

The rearrangement links TRBV28 to TRBJ2-7; D not certain. This CDR3 has 15 residues. V lost 2 bases and J lost 0, with 11 bases in between. The germline gives CDR1 MDHEN, CDR2 SYDVKM. DNA of the CDR3: TGTGCCAGCAGTTTAGTTGGACGGAGCTCCTACGAGCAGTACTTC. Its translation is CASSLVGRSSYEQYF.

The table lists this clone with a count of one. V gene TRBV27 combines with J gene TRBJ2-1; D may be TRBD2 (5 bases). The CDR3 loop spans 13 amino acids. Germline values: CDR1 MNHEY, CDR2 SMNVEV (reference sequence). V shed 8 bases and J shed 5 bases, with 13 bases lying between them. The CDR3 sequence: CASGSLENNEQFF. CDR3 coding DNA: TGTGCCAGCGGGAGCCTTGAGAACAATGAGCAGTTCTTC.

The rearrangement links TRBV2 to TRBJ1-1; D might be TRBD1 (5 bases). Per germline, CDR1 SNHLY and CDR2 FYNNEI. The ends were cut back, 6 bases at V and 2 bases at J, with 10 bases in the middle. This CDR3 is built from 13 residues. This CDR3 reads CASRGELNTEAFF. The DNA of the CDR3 is TGTGCCAGCAGGGGGGAGCTAAACACTGAAGCTTTCTTT.

The chain has TRBV9 and TRBJ1-4; TRBD1 is a possible D gene (5 bases). Germline lookup yields CDR1 SGDLS and CDR2 YYNGEE. CDR3 length: 14 residues. Trimming removed 0 bases at V and 8 bases at J, with 11 bases between. CDR3 coding DNA: TGTGCCAGCAGCGTAGGCCAGGGATACGAAAAACTGTTTTTT. Translating gives CASSVGQGYEKLFF. The whole variable domain, filled in from reference TRBV9 and TRBJ1-4, reads DSGVTQTPKHLITATGQRVTLRCSPRSGDLSVYWYQQSLDQGLQFLIQYYNGEERAKGNILERFSAQQFPDLHSELNLSSLELGDSALYFCASSVGQGYEKLFFGSGTQLSVL.

This chain links TRBV7-3 with TRBJ2-5; 7 bases agree with TRBD1. The ends lost 4 bases at V and 3 bases at J; junction bases unmatched: 8. This CDR3 spans 15 amino acids. Germline V gene sequence: CDR1 SGHTA, CDR2 FQGTGA. The CDR3 loop reads CASSSSTGNEETQYF. The CDR3, as DNA: TGTGCCAGCAGCTCCTCGACAGGGAACGAAGAGACCCAGTACTTC.

The chain combines TRBV6-1 with TRBJ1-6; 8 nucleotides match TRBD1. V trimming: 3 bases; J trimming: 7 bases; junction bases outside the gene matches: 5. Germline V CDR1 and CDR2: MNHNS, SASEGT. The CDR3 is 15 amino acids. CDR3 in amino acids: CASSERQGTNSPLHF. The CDR3 nucleotides are TGTGCCAGCAGTGAGAGACAGGGGACGAATTCACCCCTCCACTTT.

The genes are TRBV5-1 and TRBJ1-1; 9 bases agree with TRBD1. There are 16 residues in the CDR3. Germline V CDR1 and CDR2: SGHRS, YFSETQ. V dropped 0 bases and J dropped 2; count of bases not matched to a gene: 5. DNA of the CDR3: TGCGCCAGCAGCTTGGGGGACAGGGCCTTAAACACTGAAGCTTTCTTT. The encoded protein is CASSLGDRALNTEAFF.

The chain uses TRBV20-1 and TRBJ2-5; D remains ambiguous. Germline V gene sequence: CDR1 DFQATT, CDR2 SNEGSKA (reference sequence). The CDR3 is made up of 13 amino acids. V was cut by 3 bases and J by 5 bases, with 13 bases left in between. For the CDR3, the DNA is TGCAGTGCTAGTAAAGCTAATTGGGAGACCCAGTACTTC. It translates to CSASKANWETQYF.

The rearrangement links TRBV3-1 (or the pseudogene TRBV3-2) to TRBJ2-7; D is perhaps TRBD1 or TRBD2 (5 bases each). The length of the CDR3 is 13 residues. The ends were cut back, 3 bases at V and 2 bases at J, with 8 bases in the middle. Germline CDR1 LGHDT, CDR2 YNNKEL (reference sequence). The CDR3 DNA reads TGTGCCAGCAGCCAGGGACGGCCCTACGAGCAGTACTTC. Protein: CASSQGRPYEQYF.

The chain carries TRBV5-1 and TRBJ2-1; D could derive from TRBD1 or TRBD2 (5 bases each). The length of the CDR3 is 14 residues. CDR1 is SGHRS and CDR2 is YFSETQ in the germline V gene. V shed 7 bases and J shed 0 bases, with 11 bases lying between them. The CDR3 here is CASRTGLSYNEQFF. The CDR3 region has the DNA TGCGCCAGCCGCACAGGACTCTCCTACAATGAGCAGTTCTTC.

The V gene is TRBV14, the J gene TRBJ2-5, with 13 bases matching TRBD2. After removal of 2 bases from V and 4 bases from J, the junction contained 7 bases not matched to a gene. The germline CDR1 and CDR2 sequences are SGHDN and FVKESK. There are 17 residues in the CDR3. CDR3 in amino acids: CASSQYMGLAGLETQYF. The CDR3 DNA sequence: TGTGCCAGCAGCCAATATATGGGACTAGCGGGGTTAGAGACCCAGTACTTC.

This clone was seen just once. This sequence joins TRBV24-1 and TRBJ1-1, with no clear D. Germline lookup yields CDR1 KGHDR and CDR2 SFDVKD. With 9 bases removed from V and 1 base from J, the gap between germline ends came to 8 bases. CDR3 size: 12 residues. The CDR3 sequence: CATRGPNTEAFF. CDR3 in DNA: TGTGCCACCCGAGGGCCGAACACTGAAGCTTTCTTT.

The chain recombines TRBV27 with TRBJ1-6; D possibly corresponds to TRBD1 (5 bases). The CDR3 loop spans 15 amino acids. Germline V CDR1 and CDR2: MNHEY, SMNVEV (reference sequence). Between the trimmed V and J ends, which lost 5 bases and 5 bases, there was a span of 13 bases. The CDR3 nucleotides are TGTGCCAGCAGTCAGGGTTACCTAAATAATTCACCCCTCCACTTT. It yields the protein CASSQGYLNNSPLHF.

The genes are TRBV3-1 (or the pseudogene TRBV3-2) and TRBJ1-1; D is unclear. The CDR3 totals 14 residues. Trimming left V 0 bases short and J 11 bases short, with 16 bases between. Germline CDR1 and CDR2: LGHDT and YNNKEL (reference sequence). CDR3 protein: CASSQEAGYSSAFF. CDR3 coding DNA: TGTGCCAGCAGCCAAGAGGCAGGCTACTCTTCGGCTTTCTTT.